These T cell receptor beta chains were read from a single sample in a study of T-cell memory formation after mild COVID-19. From the 5' RACE reads, TCRdb called clonotypes with MiXCR, one entry per CDR3 protein. The sample lists about 430,000 distinct CDR3 sequences, approximately 25% occurring once. Sample: PBMCs or a T cell subset sorted from them (not recorded which). The receptors originated from an adult woman who had mild COVID-19 (a few samples of this study predate the infection). Cell type and time point are not known. Each CDR3 is given with its conserved first and last residue. Fields, in order: J gene, clone size, D gene, V gene, CDR3 protein, CDR3 DNA. A D gene is named only where the DNA matches it firmly. Only part of the rows carry a size: once, few, many, or a class if the clone is expanded.

J: TRBJ2-5; size: NA; D: NA; V: TRBV12-3/TRBV12-4; CDR3: CASSLVGQTQYF; DNA: TGTGCCAGCAGTTTGGTGGGTCAGACCCAGTACTTC
J: TRBJ2-1; size: NA; D: NA; V: TRBV20-1; CDR3: CSALLPSSYNEQFF; DNA: TGCAGTGCACTTTTACCTAGCTCCTACAATGAGCAGTTCTTC
J: TRBJ2-5; size: few; D: NA; V: TRBV7-6; CDR3: CASSLVVRETQYF; DNA: TGTGCCAGCAGCTTGGTAGTGCGAGAGACCCAGTACTTC
J: TRBJ2-2; size: NA; D: NA; V: TRBV7-9; CDR3: CASRLAGTGNTGELFF; DNA: TGTGCCAGCAGATTAGCCGGCACGGGGAACACCGGGGAGCTGTTTTTT
J: TRBJ2-1; size: few; D: TRBD2; V: TRBV5-1; CDR3: CASSLVPGGEQFF; DNA: TGCGCCAGCAGCTTGGTGCCGGGGGGTGAGCAGTTCTTC
J: TRBJ2-1; size: few; D: NA; V: TRBV5-1; CDR3: CASSWGGHNNEQFF; DNA: TGCGCCAGCAGCTGGGGGGGACACAACAATGAGCAGTTCTTC
J: TRBJ2-2; size: NA; D: TRBD1; V: TRBV5-4; CDR3: CASSLAQGFTGELFF; DNA: TGTGCCAGCAGCTTGGCACAGGGGTTCACCGGGGAGCTGTTTTTT
J: TRBJ1-2; size: NA; D: NA; V: TRBV12-3/TRBV12-4; CDR3: CASSKGEGGNYGYTF; DNA: TGTGCCAGCAGTAAAGGAGAGGGGGGAAACTATGGCTACACCTTC
J: TRBJ2-1; size: few; D: NA; V: TRBV19; CDR3: CASRFYNEQFF; DNA: TGTGCCAGTAGGTTCTACAATGAGCAGTTCTTC
J: TRBJ2-1; size: NA; D: TRBD2; V: TRBV12-3/TRBV12-4; CDR3: CASSPRLAGGDEQFF; DNA: TGTGCCAGCAGCCCTCGACTAGCGGGAGGGGATGAGCAGTTCTTC
J: TRBJ2-2; size: few; D: NA; V: TRBV18; CDR3: CASSPIPGTGELFF; DNA: TGTGCCAGCTCACCAATACCGGGAACCGGGGAGCTGTTTTTT
J: TRBJ2-1; size: once; D: NA; V: TRBV5-4; CDR3: CASSPPLRLHNEQFF; DNA: TGTGCCAGCAGCCCCCCCTTGCGGCTCCACAATGAGCAGTTCTTC
J: TRBJ2-2; size: NA; D: NA; V: TRBV4-2; CDR3: CASSPWGSTGELFF; DNA: TGTGCCAGCAGCCCCTGGGGGAGCACCGGGGAGCTGTTTTTT
J: TRBJ2-1; size: few; D: TRBD2; V: TRBV3-1; CDR3: CASSPQGLGNEQFF; DNA: TGTGCCAGCAGCCCCCAGGGACTAGGCAATGAGCAGTTCTTC
J: TRBJ2-1; size: few; D: TRBD1; V: TRBV29-1; CDR3: CSVGQGKSNEQFF; DNA: TGCAGCGTCGGACAGGGGAAATCTAATGAGCAGTTCTTC
J: TRBJ1-5; size: NA; D: NA; V: TRBV27; CDR3: CASSYRPNQPQHF; DNA: TGTGCCAGCAGTTACAGGCCAAATCAGCCCCAGCATTTT
J: TRBJ2-1; size: few; D: NA; V: TRBV27; CDR3: CASSDTLRWNEQFF; DNA: TGTGCCAGCAGTGACACTCTCCGGTGGAATGAGCAGTTCTTC
J: TRBJ2-4; size: NA; D: TRBD1; V: TRBV7-9; CDR3: CASSLSTLGDRNINIQYF; DNA: TGTGCCAGCAGCTTATCGACCTTGGGGGACAGAAACATAAACATTCAGTACTTC
J: TRBJ2-2; size: few; D: NA; V: TRBV19; CDR3: CASSTGASGELFF; DNA: TGTGCCAGTAGTACAGGGGCGTCCGGGGAGCTGTTTTTT
J: TRBJ2-7; size: NA; D: NA; V: TRBV29-1; CDR3: CSVLTHEQYF; DNA: TGCAGCGTCTTAACCCACGAGCAGTACTTC
J: TRBJ1-1; size: NA; D: TRBD1; V: TRBV11-2; CDR3: CASSRSTGSNTEAFF; DNA: TGTGCCAGCAGCCGCTCGACAGGGTCGAACACTGAAGCTTTCTTT
J: TRBJ2-7; size: few; D: TRBD1; V: TRBV4-1; CDR3: CASSQGFGTEVYEQYF; DNA: TGCGCCAGCAGCCAAGGTTTCGGGACAGAAGTTTACGAGCAGTACTTC
J: TRBJ1-1; size: NA; D: NA; V: TRBV2; CDR3: CAIKGHLNTEAFF; DNA: TGTGCCATTAAGGGACATCTGAACACTGAAGCTTTCTTT
J: TRBJ2-5; size: NA; D: TRBD2; V: TRBV4-2; CDR3: CASSQETSGSGKTQYF; DNA: TGTGCCAGCAGCCAAGAGACTAGCGGGAGTGGAAAGACCCAGTACTTC
J: TRBJ2-5; size: few; D: TRBD2; V: TRBV5-6; CDR3: CASSLELAGVPDQYF; DNA: TGTGCCAGCAGCTTGGAACTAGCGGGGGTCCCTGACCAGTACTTC
J: TRBJ2-1; size: few; D: TRBD2; V: TRBV5-4; CDR3: CASSPPGTSGRHEQFF; DNA: TGTGCCAGCAGCCCACCAGGGACTAGCGGGAGACATGAGCAGTTCTTC
J: TRBJ2-1; size: few; D: TRBD2; V: TRBV7-8; CDR3: CASSLYSGSSGKEQFF; DNA: TGTGCCAGCAGCTTGTATAGCGGGTCATCGGGGAAGGAGCAGTTCTTC
J: TRBJ2-7; size: few; D: NA; V: TRBV27; CDR3: CASSFAQNYEQYF; DNA: TGTGCCAGCAGTTTCGCACAGAACTACGAGCAGTACTTC
J: TRBJ2-2; size: few; D: NA; V: TRBV7-6; CDR3: CASSTGTPGHLNTGELFF; DNA: TGTGCCAGCAGCACGGGAACCCCGGGACACCTGAACACCGGGGAGCTGTTTTTT
J: TRBJ1-5; size: few; D: NA; V: TRBV6-2/TRBV6-3; CDR3: CASSYVARRGNQPQHF; DNA: TGTGCCAGCAGTTACGTGGCCAGGAGGGGCAATCAGCCCCAGCATTTT
J: TRBJ2-1; size: few; D: TRBD2; V: TRBV7-6; CDR3: CASSPDPSSGYNEQFF; DNA: TGTGCCAGCAGCCCGGACCCGTCTAGCGGGTACAATGAGCAGTTCTTC
J: TRBJ2-2; size: NA; D: TRBD2; V: TRBV7-3; CDR3: CASSPSGGGTGELFF; DNA: TGTGCCAGCAGCCCGAGCGGGGGTGGAACCGGGGAGCTGTTTTTT
J: TRBJ2-2; size: few; D: TRBD1; V: TRBV7-9; CDR3: CASSLVSTGATGELFF; DNA: TGTGCCAGCAGCTTAGTCTCAACAGGGGCCACCGGGGAGCTGTTTTTT
J: TRBJ2-3; size: many; D: TRBD1; V: TRBV9; CDR3: CASSVLPGQGPDTQYF; DNA: TGTGCCAGCAGCGTTCTACCGGGACAGGGCCCAGATACGCAGTATTTT
J: TRBJ2-5; size: NA; D: NA; V: TRBV5-1; CDR3: CASSLGLTHIWETQYF; DNA: TGCGCCAGCAGCTTGGGGCTGACCCATATTTGGGAGACCCAGTACTTC
J: TRBJ2-7; size: NA; D: NA; V: TRBV14; CDR3: CASSQEDNLYEQYF; DNA: TGTGCCAGCAGCCAAGAAGACAACCTCTACGAGCAGTACTTC
J: TRBJ2-1; size: NA; D: NA; V: TRBV4-1; CDR3: CASSQTTEFNEQFF; DNA: TGCGCCAGCAGCCAAACGACAGAATTCAATGAGCAGTTCTTC
J: TRBJ1-1; size: few; D: TRBD1; V: TRBV15; CDR3: CATSRKQGAAFF; DNA: TGTGCCACCAGCAGGAAACAGGGGGCGGCTTTCTTT
J: TRBJ2-7; size: few; D: NA; V: TRBV5-1; CDR3: CASSPSGLPNEQYF; DNA: TGCGCCAGCAGCCCCAGCGGCCTACCCAACGAGCAGTACTTC
J: TRBJ1-4; size: NA; D: NA; V: TRBV5-1; CDR3: CASSLVQGATNEKLFF; DNA: TGCGCCAGCAGCTTGGTCCAGGGAGCAACTAATGAAAAACTGTTTTTT
J: TRBJ2-7; size: many; D: NA; V: TRBV5-1; CDR3: CASSLEVTASYEQYF; DNA: TGCGCCAGCAGCTTGGAAGTGACAGCCTCCTACGAGCAGTACTTC
J: TRBJ2-7; size: few; D: NA; V: TRBV12-3/TRBV12-4; CDR3: CASSFGGRVYEQYF; DNA: TGTGCCAGCAGTTTCGGCGGCAGGGTCTACGAGCAGTACTTC
J: TRBJ2-3; size: few; D: TRBD2; V: TRBV7-9; CDR3: CASSRGLAGETDTQYF; DNA: TGTGCCAGCAGCCGGGGACTAGCGGGAGAAACAGATACGCAGTATTTT
J: TRBJ1-2; size: NA; D: NA; V: TRBV3-1; CDR3: CASSQVGTDGYTF; DNA: TGTGCCAGCAGCCAAGTAGGCACAGATGGCTACACCTTC
J: TRBJ2-7; size: NA; D: TRBD2; V: TRBV28; CDR3: CASRPDFWTSAEQSEQYF; DNA: TGTGCCAGCAGACCCGATTTCTGGACTAGCGCCGAGCAGTCCGAGCAGTACTTC
J: TRBJ2-7; size: NA; D: NA; V: TRBV7-2; CDR3: CASSLLNRETFGEQYF; DNA: TGTGCCAGCAGCTTACTTAACCGGGAAACCTTTGGCGAGCAGTACTTC
J: TRBJ2-1; size: NA; D: NA; V: TRBV27; CDR3: CASSLEGAYNEQFF; DNA: TGTGCCAGCAGTTTAGAGGGGGCCTACAATGAGCAGTTCTTC
J: TRBJ1-1; size: few; D: TRBD1; V: TRBV7-9; CDR3: CASSLTGARETEAFF; DNA: TGTGCCAGCAGCTTAACAGGGGCGCGGGAAACTGAAGCTTTCTTT
J: TRBJ2-7; size: few; D: TRBD1; V: TRBV12-3/TRBV12-4; CDR3: CASGEQGSYEQYF; DNA: TGTGCCAGCGGAGAACAGGGGTCCTACGAGCAGTACTTC
J: TRBJ2-1; size: NA; D: TRBD2; V: TRBV3-1; CDR3: CASSQEGLAGGLSNEQFF; DNA: TGTGCCAGCAGCCAAGAGGGACTAGCGGGAGGGCTCAGCAATGAGCAGTTCTTC
J: TRBJ1-1; size: few; D: NA; V: TRBV6-2/TRBV6-3; CDR3: CASSFTSTVKTSTTLDTEAFF; DNA: TGTGCCAGCAGTTTCACAAGTACCGTAAAAACATCAACCACACTGGACACTGAAGCTTTCTTT
J: TRBJ2-4; size: many; D: NA; V: TRBV7-2; CDR3: CASSSLDKNIQYF; DNA: TGTGCCAGCAGCTCCCTGGACAAAAACATTCAGTACTTC
J: TRBJ2-1; size: NA; D: TRBD2; V: TRBV3-1; CDR3: CASSRLASPYTEQFF; DNA: TGTGCCAGCAGCCGACTAGCGTCTCCCTACACTGAGCAGTTCTTC